This T cell receptor beta chain derives from a study of neurological immune-mediated disorders. Study observations and caveats: The greatest degree of TCR clonal expansion was observed in HTLV-1-associated myelopathy, with the lowest in multiple sclerosis, below that of healthy controls.

Time point given: technical triplicate 1. 2 million unsorted PBMCs were stored in RNAlater at -80 °C before RNA extraction. The table lists this clonotype with many counts. Its antigen is currently unknown. Synthesis of cDNA was carried out by template-switch 5'RACE. The reaction used 10-nucleotide random UMIs. Every sequencing run drew on 15-18 subjects and yielded over 170 million TCR-beta sequences. TCRdb itself ran the 5' RACE reads through MiXCR, one entry per CDR3 protein. The sample has about 36,000 distinct CDR3 sequences, roughly 10% seen once; the top ten hold 3% to 5%. V lost 4 bases and J 5 bases, leaving 8 bases between the germline ends. This CDR3 region has 13 residues. In germline, CDR1 is SEHNR, CDR2 FQNEAQ (reference sequence).

The rearrangement joins TRBV7-9 to TRBJ2-2, with TRBD2 as a possible D gene (6 bases). The sample taken for sequencing was PBMCs. This clonotype was sampled from a man in his 60s with HTLV-1-associated myelopathy (HAM/TSP). CDR3 amino acids: CASSSTRTGELFF. As DNA, the CDR3 is TGTGCCAGCAGCTCGACTAGGACCGGGGAGCTGTTTTTT.